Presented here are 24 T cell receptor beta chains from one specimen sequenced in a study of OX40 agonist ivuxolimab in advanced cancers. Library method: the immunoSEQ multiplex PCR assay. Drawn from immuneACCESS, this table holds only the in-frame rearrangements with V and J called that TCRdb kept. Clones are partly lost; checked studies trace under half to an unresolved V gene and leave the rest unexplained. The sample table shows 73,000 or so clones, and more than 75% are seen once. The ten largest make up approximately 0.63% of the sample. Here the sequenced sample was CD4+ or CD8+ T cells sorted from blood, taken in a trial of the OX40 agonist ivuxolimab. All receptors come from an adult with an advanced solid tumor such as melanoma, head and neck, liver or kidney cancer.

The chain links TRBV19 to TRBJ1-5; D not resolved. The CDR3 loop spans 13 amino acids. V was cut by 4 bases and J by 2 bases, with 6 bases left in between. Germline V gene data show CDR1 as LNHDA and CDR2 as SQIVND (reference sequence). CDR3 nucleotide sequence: TGTGCCAGTAGTAGTAGTGGCAATCAGCCCCAGCATTTT. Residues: CASSSSGNQPQHF.

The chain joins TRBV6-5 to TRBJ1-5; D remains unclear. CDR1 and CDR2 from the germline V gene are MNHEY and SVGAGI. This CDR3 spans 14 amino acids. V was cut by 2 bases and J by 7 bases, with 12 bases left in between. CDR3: CASSYDGVAQPQHF. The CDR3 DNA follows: TGTGCCAGCAGTTACGATGGGGTAGCCCAGCCCCAGCATTTT.

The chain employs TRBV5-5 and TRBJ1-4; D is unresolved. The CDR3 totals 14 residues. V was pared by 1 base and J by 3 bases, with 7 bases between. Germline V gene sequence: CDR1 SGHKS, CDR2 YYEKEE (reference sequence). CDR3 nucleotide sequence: TGTGCCAGCAGCTTGTGGAGGCCTAATGAAAAACTGTTTTTT. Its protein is CASSLWRPNEKLFF.

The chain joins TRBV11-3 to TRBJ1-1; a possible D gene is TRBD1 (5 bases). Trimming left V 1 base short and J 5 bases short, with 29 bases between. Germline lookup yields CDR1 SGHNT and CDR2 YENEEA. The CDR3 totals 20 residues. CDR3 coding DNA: TGTGCCAGCAGCTTAGGACGCGGGGCAGCCAACAGTCCTAGAGGGACTGAAGCTTTCTTT. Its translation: CASSLGRGAANSPRGTEAFF. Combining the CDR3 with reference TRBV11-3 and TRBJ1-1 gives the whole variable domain EAGVVQSPRYKIIEKKQPVAFWCNPISGHNTLYWYLQNLGQGPELLIRYENEEAVDDSQLPKDRFSAERLKGVDSTLKIQPAELGDSAVYLCASSLGRGAANSPRGTEAFFGQGTRLTVV.

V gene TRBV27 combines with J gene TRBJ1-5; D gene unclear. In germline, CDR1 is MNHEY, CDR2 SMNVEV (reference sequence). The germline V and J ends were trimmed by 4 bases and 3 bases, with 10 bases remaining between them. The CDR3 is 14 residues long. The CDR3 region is CASSSISANQPQHF. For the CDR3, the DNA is TGTGCCAGCAGTTCAATCTCTGCCAATCAGCCCCAGCATTTT.

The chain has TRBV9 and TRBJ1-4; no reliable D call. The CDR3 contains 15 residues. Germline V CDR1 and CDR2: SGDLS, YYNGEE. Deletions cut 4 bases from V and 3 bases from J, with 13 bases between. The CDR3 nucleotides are TGTGCCAGCAGCTTTCTAGAGAGCTCTAATGAAAAACTGTTTTTT. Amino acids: CASSFLESSNEKLFF. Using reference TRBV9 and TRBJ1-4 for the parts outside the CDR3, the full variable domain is DSGVTQTPKHLITATGQRVTLRCSPRSGDLSVYWYQQSLDQGLQFLIQYYNGEERAKGNILERFSAQQFPDLHSELNLSSLELGDSALYFCASSFLESSNEKLFFGSGTQLSVL.

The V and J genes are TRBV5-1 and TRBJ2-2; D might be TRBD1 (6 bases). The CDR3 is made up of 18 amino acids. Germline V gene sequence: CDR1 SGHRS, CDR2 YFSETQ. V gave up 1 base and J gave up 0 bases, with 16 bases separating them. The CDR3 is CASSLSSRGVSNTGELFF. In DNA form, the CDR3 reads TGCGCCAGCAGCTTGTCCTCCAGGGGAGTTTCGAACACCGGGGAGCTGTTTTTT.

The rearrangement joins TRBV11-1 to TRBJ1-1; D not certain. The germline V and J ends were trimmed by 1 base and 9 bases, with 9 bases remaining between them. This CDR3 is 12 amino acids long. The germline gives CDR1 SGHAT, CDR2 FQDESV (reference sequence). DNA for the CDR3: TGTGCCAGCAGCTTAGAAAGAGGGCAAGCTTTCTTT. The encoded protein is CASSLERGQAFF.

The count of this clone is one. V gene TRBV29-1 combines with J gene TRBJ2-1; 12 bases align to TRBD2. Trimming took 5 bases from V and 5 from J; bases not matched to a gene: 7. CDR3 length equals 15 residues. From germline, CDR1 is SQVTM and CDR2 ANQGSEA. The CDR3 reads CSVKTSGGLNNEQFF. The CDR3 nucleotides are TGCAGCGTTAAGACTAGCGGGGGCCTTAACAATGAGCAGTTCTTC.

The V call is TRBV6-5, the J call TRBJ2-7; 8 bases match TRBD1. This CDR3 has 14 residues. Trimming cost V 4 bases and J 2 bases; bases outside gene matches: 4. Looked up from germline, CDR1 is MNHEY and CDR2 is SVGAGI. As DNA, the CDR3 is TGTGCCAGCAGTTCTGACAGGGGAACCTACGAGCAGTACTTC. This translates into CASSSDRGTYEQYF.

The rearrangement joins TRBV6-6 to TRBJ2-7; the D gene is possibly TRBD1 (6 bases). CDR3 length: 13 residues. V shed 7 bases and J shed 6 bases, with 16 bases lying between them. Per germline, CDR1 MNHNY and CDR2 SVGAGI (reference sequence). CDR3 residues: CASTPAGAREQYF. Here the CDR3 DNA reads TGTGCCAGCACCCCCGCAGGGGCTCGCGAGCAGTACTTC.

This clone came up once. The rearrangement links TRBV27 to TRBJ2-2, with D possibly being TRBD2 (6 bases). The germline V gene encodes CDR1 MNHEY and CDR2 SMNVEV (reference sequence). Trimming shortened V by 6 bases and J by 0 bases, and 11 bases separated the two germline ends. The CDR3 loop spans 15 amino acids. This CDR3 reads CASSRRGANTGELFF. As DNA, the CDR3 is TGTGCCAGCAGCCGGCGGGGCGCGAACACCGGGGAGCTGTTTTTT.

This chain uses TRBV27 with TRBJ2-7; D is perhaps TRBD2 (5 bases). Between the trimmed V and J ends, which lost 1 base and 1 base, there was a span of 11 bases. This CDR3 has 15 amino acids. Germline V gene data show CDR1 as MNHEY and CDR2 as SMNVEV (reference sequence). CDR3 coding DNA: TGTGCCAGCAGTTTATTTGAGGGATCTTCCTACGAGCAGTACTTC. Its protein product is CASSLFEGSSYEQYF.

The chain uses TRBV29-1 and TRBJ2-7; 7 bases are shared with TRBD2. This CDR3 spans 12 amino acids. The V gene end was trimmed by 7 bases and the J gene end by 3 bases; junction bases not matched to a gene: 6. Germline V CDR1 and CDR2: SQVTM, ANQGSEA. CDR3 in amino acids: CSGGEGDYEQYF. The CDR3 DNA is TGCAGCGGCGGGGAGGGTGACTACGAGCAGTACTTC.

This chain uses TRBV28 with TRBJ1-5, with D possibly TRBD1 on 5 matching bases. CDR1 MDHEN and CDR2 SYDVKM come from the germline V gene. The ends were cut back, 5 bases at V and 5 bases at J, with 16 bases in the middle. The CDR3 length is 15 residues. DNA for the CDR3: TGTGCCAGCAGTAAAACGGCGGCAGGGTATCAGCCCCAGCATTTT. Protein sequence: CASSKTAAGYQPQHF.

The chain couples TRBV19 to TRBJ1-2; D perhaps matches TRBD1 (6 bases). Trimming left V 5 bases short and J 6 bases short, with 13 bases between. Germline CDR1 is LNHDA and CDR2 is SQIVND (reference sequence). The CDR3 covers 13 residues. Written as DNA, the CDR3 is TGTGCCAGTAGTTTGACAGGCACGAATGGCTACACCTTC. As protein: CASSLTGTNGYTF.

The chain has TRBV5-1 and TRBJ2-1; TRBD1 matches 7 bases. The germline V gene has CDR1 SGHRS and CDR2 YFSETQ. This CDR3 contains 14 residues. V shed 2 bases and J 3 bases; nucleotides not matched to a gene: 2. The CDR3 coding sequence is TGCGCCAGCAGCTTCGGGACAGTCTACAATGAGCAGTTCTTC. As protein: CASSFGTVYNEQFF.

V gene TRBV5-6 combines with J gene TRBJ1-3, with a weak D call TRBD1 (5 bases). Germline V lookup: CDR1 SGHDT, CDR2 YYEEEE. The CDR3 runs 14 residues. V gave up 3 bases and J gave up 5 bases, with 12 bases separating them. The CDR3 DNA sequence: TGTGCCAGCAGCTCTGATGGACACAGAAACACCATATATTTT. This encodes CASSSDGHRNTIYF.

Here the CDR3 reads CASSQALQGAGTEAFF. The DNA of the CDR3 is TGTGCCAGCAGCCAGGCCCTACAGGGGGCTGGCACTGAAGCTTTCTTT. J is TRBJ1-1 and V is TRBV4-2, with 9 bases lining up with TRBD1. The CDR3 is made up of 16 amino acids. V shed 3 bases, J shed 4 bases, and the junction held 9 bases outside the gene matches. Per germline, CDR1 LGHNA and CDR2 YNFKEQ.

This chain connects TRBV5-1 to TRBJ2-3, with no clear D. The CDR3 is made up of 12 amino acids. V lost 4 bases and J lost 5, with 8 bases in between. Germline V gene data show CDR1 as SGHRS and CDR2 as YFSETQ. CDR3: CASSPRGDTQYF. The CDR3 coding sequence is TGCGCCAGCAGCCCCCGTGGAGATACGCAGTATTTT.

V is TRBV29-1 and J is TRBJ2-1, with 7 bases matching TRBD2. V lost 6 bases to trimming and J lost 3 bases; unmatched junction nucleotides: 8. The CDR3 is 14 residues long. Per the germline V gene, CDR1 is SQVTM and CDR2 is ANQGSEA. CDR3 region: CSVPTSAYYNEQFF. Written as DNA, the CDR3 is TGCAGCGTACCTACTAGCGCCTACTACAATGAGCAGTTCTTC.

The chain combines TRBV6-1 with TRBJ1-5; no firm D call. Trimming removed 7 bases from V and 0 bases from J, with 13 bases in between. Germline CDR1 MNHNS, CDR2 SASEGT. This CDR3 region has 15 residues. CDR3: CASTLRGSSNQPQHF. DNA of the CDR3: TGTGCCAGCACCCTTAGAGGGTCTAGCAATCAGCCCCAGCATTTT.

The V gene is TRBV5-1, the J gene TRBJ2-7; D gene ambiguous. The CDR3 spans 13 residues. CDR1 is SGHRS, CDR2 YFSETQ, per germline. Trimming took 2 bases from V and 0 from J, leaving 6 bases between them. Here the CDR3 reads CASSFLSSYEQYF. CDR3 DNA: TGCGCCAGCAGCTTTTTGAGCTCCTACGAGCAGTACTTC.

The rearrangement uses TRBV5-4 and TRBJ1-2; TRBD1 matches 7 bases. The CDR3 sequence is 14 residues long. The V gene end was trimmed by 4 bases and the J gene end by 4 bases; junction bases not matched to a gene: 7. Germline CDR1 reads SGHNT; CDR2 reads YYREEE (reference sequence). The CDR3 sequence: CASSGTEISYGYTF. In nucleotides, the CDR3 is TGTGCCAGCAGCGGGACAGAAATATCCTATGGCTACACCTTC.